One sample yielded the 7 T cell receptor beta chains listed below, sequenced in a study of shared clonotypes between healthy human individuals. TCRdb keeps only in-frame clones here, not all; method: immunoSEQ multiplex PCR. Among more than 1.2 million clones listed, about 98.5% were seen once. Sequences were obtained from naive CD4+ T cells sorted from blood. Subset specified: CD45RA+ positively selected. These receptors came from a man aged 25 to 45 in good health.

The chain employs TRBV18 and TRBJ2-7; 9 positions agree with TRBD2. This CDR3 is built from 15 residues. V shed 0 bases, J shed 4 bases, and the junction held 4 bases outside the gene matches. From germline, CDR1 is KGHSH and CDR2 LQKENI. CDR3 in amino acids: CASSPPSLAGYEQYF. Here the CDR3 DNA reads TGTGCCAGCTCACCACCGAGTCTAGCGGGGTACGAGCAGTACTTC.

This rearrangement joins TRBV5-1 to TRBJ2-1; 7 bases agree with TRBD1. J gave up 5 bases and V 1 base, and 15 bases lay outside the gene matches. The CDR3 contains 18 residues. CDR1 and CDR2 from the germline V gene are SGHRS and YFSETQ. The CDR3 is CASSLFPGQYPPDNEQFF. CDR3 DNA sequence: TGCGCCAGCAGCTTGTTCCCGGGACAGTACCCCCCGGACAATGAGCAGTTCTTC.

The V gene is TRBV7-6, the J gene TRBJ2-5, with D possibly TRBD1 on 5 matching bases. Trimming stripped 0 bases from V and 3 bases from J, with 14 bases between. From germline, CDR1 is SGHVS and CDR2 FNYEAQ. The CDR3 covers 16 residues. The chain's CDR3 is CASSLAQGDWEETQYF. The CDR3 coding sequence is TGTGCCAGCAGCTTAGCGCAAGGGGATTGGGAAGAGACCCAGTACTTC.

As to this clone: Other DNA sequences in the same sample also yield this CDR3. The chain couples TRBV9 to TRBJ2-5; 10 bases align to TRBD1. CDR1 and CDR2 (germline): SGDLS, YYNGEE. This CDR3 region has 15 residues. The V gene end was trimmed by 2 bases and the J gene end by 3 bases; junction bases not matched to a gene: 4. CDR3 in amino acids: CASSVSGTGEETQYF. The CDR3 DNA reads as TGTGCCAGCAGCGTTTCCGGGACAGGGGAAGAGACCCAGTACTTC.

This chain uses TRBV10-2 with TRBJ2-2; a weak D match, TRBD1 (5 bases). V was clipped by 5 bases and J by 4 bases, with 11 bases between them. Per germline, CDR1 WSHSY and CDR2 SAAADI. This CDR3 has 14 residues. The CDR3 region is CASSFTGPTGELFF. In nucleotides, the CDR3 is TGCGCCAGCAGTTTCACAGGACCCACCGGGGAGCTGTTTTTT.

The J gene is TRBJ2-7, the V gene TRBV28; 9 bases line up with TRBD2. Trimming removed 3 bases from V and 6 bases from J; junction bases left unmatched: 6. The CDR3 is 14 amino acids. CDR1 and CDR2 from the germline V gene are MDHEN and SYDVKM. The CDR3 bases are TGTGCCAGCAGTTTGCTAGCGGGAATTCTCGAGCAGTACTTC. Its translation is CASSLLAGILEQYF.

The CDR3 bases are TGCGCCAGCAGCGCAACAGGGTTTAGCAATCAGCCCCAGCATTTT. Amino acids: CASSATGFSNQPQHF. This chain connects TRBV10-2 to TRBJ1-5; D may be TRBD1 (6 bases). V gave up 6 bases and J gave up 0 bases, with 12 bases separating them. This CDR3 contains 15 residues. CDR1 and CDR2 (germline): WSHSY, SAAADI.